The rows below give T cell receptor beta chains drawn from one sample of a study of T cells in localized non-small cell lung cancer. Produced via immunoSEQ multiplex PCR; TCRdb's table is partial and in-frame only. The sample has about 1,000 clones, 20% to 25% seen once; the top ten hold about 14%. The sequences come from normal lung tissue next to the tumor, collected before any cancer treatment. The receptors shown here come from a woman aged 35 to 69 with stage I lung adenocarcinoma. Both conserved end residues are part of each CDR3. The order of the fields is clone size, D gene, V gene, J gene, CDR3 protein, CDR3 DNA. A D gene is named only where the DNA matches it firmly. The size entry is marked missing in some rows and otherwise reads once, few, many or a size class.

abundance: medium-sized
d_gene: NA
v_gene: TRBV7-2
j_gene: TRBJ1-1
CDR3aa: CASRTDLNTEAFF
CDR3nt: TGTGCCAGCAGAACAGATTTGAACACTGAAGCTTTCTTT

abundance: few
d_gene: TRBD1
v_gene: TRBV12-5
j_gene: TRBJ1-5
CDR3aa: CASGITRDRGTQPQHF
CDR3nt: TGTGCCAGCGGCATAACTCGGGACAGGGGAACTCAGCCCCAGCATTTT

abundance: NA
d_gene: NA
v_gene: TRBV11-3
j_gene: TRBJ2-2
CDR3aa: CASSFPTNTGELFF
CDR3nt: TGTGCCAGCAGCTTTCCGACAAACACCGGGGAGCTGTTTTTT

abundance: NA
d_gene: NA
v_gene: TRBV14
j_gene: TRBJ1-1
CDR3aa: CASSLTNTEAFF
CDR3nt: TGTGCCAGCAGCCTCACGAACACTGAAGCTTTCTTT

abundance: NA
d_gene: NA
v_gene: TRBV19
j_gene: TRBJ2-5
CDR3aa: CASSNRQAQETQYF
CDR3nt: TGTGCCAGTAGTAATCGACAGGCTCAAGAGACCCAGTACTTC

abundance: large
d_gene: NA
v_gene: TRBV6-1
j_gene: TRBJ1-3
CDR3aa: CASSEEPGYSGNTIYF
CDR3nt: TGTGCCAGCAGTGAAGAACCAGGGTACTCTGGAAACACCATATATTTT

abundance: NA
d_gene: NA
v_gene: TRBV15
j_gene: TRBJ2-3
CDR3aa: CATTREGVGTDTQYF
CDR3nt: TGTGCCACCACCAGAGAAGGGGTCGGCACAGATACGCAGTATTTT

abundance: few
d_gene: NA
v_gene: TRBV30
j_gene: TRBJ1-6
CDR3aa: CAWNSAVQDSPLHF
CDR3nt: TGTGCCTGGAACTCGGCAGTGCAGGATTCACCCCTCCACTTT

abundance: NA
d_gene: TRBD1
v_gene: TRBV19
j_gene: TRBJ2-1
CDR3aa: CASSPRGQGRYNEQFF
CDR3nt: TGTGCCAGTAGTCCACGGGGACAGGGGAGGTACAATGAGCAGTTCTTC

abundance: NA
d_gene: TRBD1
v_gene: TRBV30
j_gene: TRBJ1-6
CDR3aa: CAWRGGDRINSPLHF
CDR3nt: TGTGCCTGGAGGGGGGGGGACAGGATTAATTCACCCCTCCACTTT

abundance: medium-sized
d_gene: TRBD2
v_gene: TRBV12-5
j_gene: TRBJ2-3
CDR3aa: CASTLWGGTDTQYF
CDR3nt: TGTGCCAGCACCCTCTGGGGGGGAACAGATACGCAGTATTTT

abundance: NA
d_gene: NA
v_gene: TRBV19
j_gene: TRBJ2-3
CDR3aa: CASSSWQGFGDTQYF
CDR3nt: TGTGCCAGTAGTTCATGGCAGGGCTTCGGAGATACGCAGTATTTT

abundance: NA
d_gene: NA
v_gene: TRBV19
j_gene: TRBJ2-3
CDR3aa: CASKYGGTDTQYF
CDR3nt: TGTGCCAGTAAATACGGGGGCACAGATACGCAGTATTTT

abundance: NA
d_gene: TRBD1
v_gene: TRBV5-1
j_gene: TRBJ1-6
CDR3aa: CASSLARDRGSPLHF
CDR3nt: TGCGCCAGCAGCTTGGCCAGGGACAGAGGTTCACCCCTCCACTTT

abundance: large
d_gene: NA
v_gene: TRBV4-1
j_gene: TRBJ1-1
CDR3aa: CASSQEEWEGTEAFF
CDR3nt: TGCGCCAGCAGCCAAGAAGAATGGGAGGGCACTGAAGCTTTCTTT

abundance: NA
d_gene: NA
v_gene: TRBV11-3
j_gene: TRBJ1-4
CDR3aa: CASSKPNSGGEKLFF
CDR3nt: TGTGCCAGCAGCAAACCAAACTCCGGTGGTGAAAAACTGTTTTTT

abundance: NA
d_gene: TRBD1
v_gene: TRBV6-1
j_gene: TRBJ1-3
CDR3aa: CASSEALRRGPGNTIYF
CDR3nt: TGTGCCAGCAGTGAAGCGCTTCGTAGGGGGCCTGGAAACACCATATATTTT

abundance: few
d_gene: TRBD2
v_gene: TRBV11-3
j_gene: TRBJ2-5
CDR3aa: CASSPSAGGPKTQYF
CDR3nt: TGTGCCAGCAGCCCCTCAGCGGGGGGGCCAAAGACCCAGTACTTC

abundance: large
d_gene: TRBD1
v_gene: TRBV19
j_gene: TRBJ2-1
CDR3aa: CASSMGWGQGYNEQFF
CDR3nt: TGTGCCAGTAGTATGGGATGGGGACAGGGGTACAATGAGCAGTTCTTC

abundance: few
d_gene: NA
v_gene: TRBV11-3
j_gene: TRBJ1-4
CDR3aa: CASSLQGSNEKLFF
CDR3nt: TGTGCCAGCAGCTTACAGGGGTCTAATGAAAAACTGTTTTTT

abundance: NA
d_gene: TRBD2
v_gene: TRBV19
j_gene: TRBJ2-3
CDR3aa: CASSLAGSDTQYF
CDR3nt: TGTGCCAGTAGTCTAGCGGGATCAGATACGCAGTATTTT

abundance: few
d_gene: TRBD1
v_gene: TRBV19
j_gene: TRBJ1-1
CDR3aa: CASSLQGVSTEAFF
CDR3nt: TGTGCCAGTAGTCTACAGGGGGTAAGCACTGAAGCTTTCTTT

abundance: few
d_gene: TRBD1
v_gene: TRBV11-3
j_gene: TRBJ1-1
CDR3aa: CASSPRWTGNTEAFF
CDR3nt: TGTGCCAGCAGCCCTCGCTGGACAGGAAACACTGAAGCTTTCTTT

abundance: NA
d_gene: NA
v_gene: TRBV19
j_gene: TRBJ2-6
CDR3aa: CASQEVGQGSGNVLTF
CDR3nt: TGTGCCAGTCAAGAGGTGGGGCAGGGGTCGGGCAACGTCCTGACTTTC

abundance: NA
d_gene: TRBD2
v_gene: TRBV11-3
j_gene: TRBJ2-3
CDR3aa: CASSLELAGGRDTQYF
CDR3nt: TGTGCCAGCAGCTTGGAACTAGCGGGGGGGCGAGATACGCAGTATTTT

abundance: NA
d_gene: TRBD1
v_gene: TRBV13
j_gene: TRBJ2-7
CDR3aa: CASSLDRGPAYEQYF
CDR3nt: TGTGCCAGCAGCTTAGACAGGGGACCGGCCTACGAGCAGTACTTC

abundance: few
d_gene: NA
v_gene: TRBV11-3
j_gene: TRBJ2-7
CDR3aa: CASSLPSSSYEQYF
CDR3nt: TGTGCCAGCAGTTTACCCTCCAGCTCCTACGAGCAGTACTTC

abundance: NA
d_gene: NA
v_gene: TRBV6-8
j_gene: TRBJ1-1
CDR3aa: CASSSLWNTEAFF
CDR3nt: TGTGCCAGCAGTTCCCTTTGGAACACTGAAGCTTTCTTT

abundance: NA
d_gene: NA
v_gene: TRBV6-8
j_gene: TRBJ1-5
CDR3aa: CASSYNGPNQPQHF
CDR3nt: TGTGCCAGCAGTTACAACGGGCCCAATCAGCCCCAGCATTTT

abundance: NA
d_gene: NA
v_gene: TRBV19
j_gene: TRBJ1-5
CDR3aa: CASSARGGRTQPQHF
CDR3nt: TGTGCCAGTAGTGCCCGGGGGGGGCGGACTCAGCCCCAGCATTTT

abundance: medium-sized
d_gene: NA
v_gene: TRBV7-2
j_gene: TRBJ1-2
CDR3aa: CASSQVGTNYGYTF
CDR3nt: TGTGCCAGCAGCCAAGTGGGAACCAACTATGGCTACACCTTC

abundance: few
d_gene: NA
v_gene: TRBV6-8
j_gene: TRBJ2-2
CDR3aa: CASSYSIGHVGSTGELFF
CDR3nt: TGTGCCAGCAGTTACTCGATAGGACACGTAGGATCGACCGGGGAGCTGTTTTTT

abundance: NA
d_gene: TRBD1
v_gene: TRBV14
j_gene: TRBJ1-1
CDR3aa: CASSQGTGPNEAFF
CDR3nt: TGTGCCAGCAGCCAAGGGACAGGACCCAATGAAGCTTTCTTT

abundance: large
d_gene: NA
v_gene: TRBV11-3
j_gene: TRBJ2-1
CDR3aa: CASSWVESSYNEQFF
CDR3nt: TGTGCCAGCAGCTGGGTGGAGAGCTCCTACAATGAGCAGTTCTTC

abundance: NA
d_gene: TRBD1
v_gene: TRBV11-3
j_gene: TRBJ2-1
CDR3aa: CASSPTGGAFDEQFF
CDR3nt: TGTGCCAGCAGCCCGACAGGGGGGGCTTTCGATGAGCAGTTCTTC

abundance: few
d_gene: NA
v_gene: TRBV9
j_gene: TRBJ2-1
CDR3aa: CASSPLASSYNEQFF
CDR3nt: TGTGCCAGCAGCCCTCTAGCGAGCTCCTACAATGAGCAGTTCTTC

abundance: few
d_gene: NA
v_gene: TRBV16
j_gene: TRBJ1-4
CDR3aa: CASTTTGTVNEKLFF
CDR3nt: TGTGCCAGCACTACCACCGGGACGGTGAATGAAAAACTGTTTTTT

abundance: NA
d_gene: NA
v_gene: TRBV14
j_gene: TRBJ1-6
CDR3aa: CASSQGLRVPLHF
CDR3nt: TGTGCCAGCAGCCAAGGCCTCCGGGTCCCACTCCACTTT

abundance: few
d_gene: TRBD1
v_gene: TRBV11-3
j_gene: TRBJ1-2
CDR3aa: CASSPPTGYSGYTF
CDR3nt: TGTGCCAGCAGCCCCCCGACAGGGTATAGCGGCTACACCTTC

abundance: NA
d_gene: NA
v_gene: TRBV5-1
j_gene: TRBJ1-4
CDR3aa: CASSELGNTNEKLFF
CDR3nt: TGCGCCAGCAGTGAACTAGGGAACACTAATGAAAAACTGTTTTTT

abundance: NA
d_gene: NA
v_gene: TRBV19
j_gene: TRBJ1-1
CDR3aa: CASLRGMNTEAFF
CDR3nt: TGTGCCAGCCTCAGGGGCATGAACACTGAAGCTTTCTTT

abundance: NA
d_gene: NA
v_gene: TRBV9
j_gene: TRBJ1-3
CDR3aa: CASSFPGSGTIYF
CDR3nt: TGTGCCAGCAGCTTCCCAGGGAGTGGGACCATATATTTT

abundance: NA
d_gene: NA
v_gene: TRBV19
j_gene: TRBJ2-7
CDR3aa: CASSSTAIGEQYF
CDR3nt: TGTGCCAGTAGCTCAACCGCTATAGGGGAGCAGTACTTC

abundance: NA
d_gene: NA
v_gene: TRBV11-3
j_gene: TRBJ1-4
CDR3aa: CASSLRAGDEKLFF
CDR3nt: TGTGCCAGCAGCTTACGGGCGGGCGATGAAAAACTGTTTTTT

abundance: NA
d_gene: NA
v_gene: TRBV7-8
j_gene: TRBJ1-1
CDR3aa: CASSLSGNTEAFF
CDR3nt: TGTGCCAGCAGCTTATCCGGTAACACTGAAGCTTTCTTT

abundance: once
d_gene: NA
v_gene: TRBV10-2
j_gene: TRBJ1-2
CDR3aa: CASWDGTYGYTF
CDR3nt: TGCGCCAGTTGGGACGGAACCTATGGCTACACCTTC

abundance: NA
d_gene: NA
v_gene: TRBV23-1
j_gene: TRBJ2-7
CDR3aa: CASRRTAAGEQYF
CDR3nt: TGCGCCAGCAGAAGGACAGCGGCCGGGGAGCAGTACTTC

abundance: few
d_gene: NA
v_gene: TRBV11-3
j_gene: TRBJ2-2
CDR3aa: CASSPAGTPKFYGELFF
CDR3nt: TGTGCCAGCAGCCCGGCCGGGACACCTAAATTCTACGGGGAGCTGTTTTTT

abundance: NA
d_gene: NA
v_gene: TRBV11-3
j_gene: TRBJ1-1
CDR3aa: CASSHQSGPRGNTEAFF
CDR3nt: TGTGCCAGCAGCCATCAATCCGGGCCTAGGGGGAACACTGAAGCTTTCTTT

abundance: NA
d_gene: NA
v_gene: TRBV30
j_gene: TRBJ1-4
CDR3aa: CAWSGGRLSNEKLFF
CDR3nt: TGTGCCTGGAGTGGCGGTAGGCTTAGCAATGAAAAACTGTTTTTT

abundance: medium-sized
d_gene: NA
v_gene: TRBV11-3
j_gene: TRBJ2-7
CDR3aa: CASSGGWGRRVQYF
CDR3nt: TGTGCCAGCAGCGGAGGCTGGGGGCGCCGGGTGCAGTACTTC

abundance: NA
d_gene: NA
v_gene: TRBV11-3
j_gene: TRBJ2-4
CDR3aa: CASSPRGPSNSAKNIQYF
CDR3nt: TGTGCCAGCAGCCCCCGCGGTCCTTCCAACTCAGCCAAAAACATTCAGTACTTC

abundance: large
d_gene: NA
v_gene: TRBV9
j_gene: TRBJ1-1
CDR3aa: CASSEVRGPEAFF
CDR3nt: TGTGCCAGCAGTGAGGTAAGAGGTCCCGAAGCTTTCTTT

abundance: few
d_gene: NA
v_gene: TRBV29-1
j_gene: TRBJ1-1
CDR3aa: CSVGAGLILNTEAFF
CDR3nt: TGCAGCGTTGGGGCAGGACTCATATTGAACACTGAAGCTTTCTTT